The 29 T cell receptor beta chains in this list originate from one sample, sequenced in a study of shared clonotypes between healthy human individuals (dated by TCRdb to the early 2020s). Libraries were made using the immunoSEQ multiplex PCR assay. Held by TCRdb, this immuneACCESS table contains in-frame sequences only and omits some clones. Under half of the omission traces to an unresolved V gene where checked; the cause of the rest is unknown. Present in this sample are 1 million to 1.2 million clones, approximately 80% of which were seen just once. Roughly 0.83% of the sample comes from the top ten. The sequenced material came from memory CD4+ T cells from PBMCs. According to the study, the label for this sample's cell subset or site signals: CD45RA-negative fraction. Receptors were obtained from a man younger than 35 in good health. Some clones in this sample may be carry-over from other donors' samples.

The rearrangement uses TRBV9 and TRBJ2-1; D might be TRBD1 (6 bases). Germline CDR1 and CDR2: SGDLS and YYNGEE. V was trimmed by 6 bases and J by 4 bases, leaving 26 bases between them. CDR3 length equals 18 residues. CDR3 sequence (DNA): TGTGCCAGCACCCCCCACAGCTCCCGGACAGTAAGGTACAATGAGCAGTTCTTC. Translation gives CASTPHSSRTVRYNEQFF.

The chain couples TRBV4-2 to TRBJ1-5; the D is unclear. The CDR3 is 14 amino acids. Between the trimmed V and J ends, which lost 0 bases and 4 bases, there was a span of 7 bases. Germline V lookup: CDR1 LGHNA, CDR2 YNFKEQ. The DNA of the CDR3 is TGTGCCAGCAGCCAAGATAAGGGAAATCAGCCCCAGCATTTT. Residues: CASSQDKGNQPQHF.

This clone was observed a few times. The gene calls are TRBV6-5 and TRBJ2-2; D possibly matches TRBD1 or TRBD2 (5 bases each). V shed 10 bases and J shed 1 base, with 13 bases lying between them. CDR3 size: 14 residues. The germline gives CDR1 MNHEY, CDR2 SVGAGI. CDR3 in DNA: TGTGCCACCCGGGGACCTGGGAACACCGGGGAGCTGTTTTTT. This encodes CATRGPGNTGELFF.

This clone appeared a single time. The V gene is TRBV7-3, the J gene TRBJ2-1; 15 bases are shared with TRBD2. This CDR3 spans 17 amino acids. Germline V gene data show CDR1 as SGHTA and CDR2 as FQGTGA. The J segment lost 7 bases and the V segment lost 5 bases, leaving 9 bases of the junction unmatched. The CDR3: CASSQKGLAGGVNEQFF. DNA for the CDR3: TGTGCCAGCAGCCAAAAGGGACTAGCGGGAGGTGTGAATGAGCAGTTCTTC.

The CDR3 sequence is CASSLDSPVKNTGELFF. DNA of the CDR3: TGTGCCAGCAGCTTGGACTCTCCGGTAAAAAACACCGGGGAGCTGTTTTTT. The gene calls are TRBV5-4 and TRBJ2-2; no clear D. The CDR3 totals 17 residues. Trimming removed 0 bases at V and 2 bases at J, with 14 bases between. Germline V gene sequence: CDR1 SGHNT, CDR2 YYREEE (reference sequence).

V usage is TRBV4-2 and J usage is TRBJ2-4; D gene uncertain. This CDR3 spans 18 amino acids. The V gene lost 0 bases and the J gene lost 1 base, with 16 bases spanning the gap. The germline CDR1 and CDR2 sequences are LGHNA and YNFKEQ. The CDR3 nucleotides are TGTGCCAGCAGCCAAGATTCTAGTTCAGATTTGGCCAAAAACATTCAGTACTTC. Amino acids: CASSQDSSSDLAKNIQYF.

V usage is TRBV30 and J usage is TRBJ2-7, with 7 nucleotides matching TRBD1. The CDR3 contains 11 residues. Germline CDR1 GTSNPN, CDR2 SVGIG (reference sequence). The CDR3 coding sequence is TGTGCGGGACAGTTGTTTGACGAGCAGTACTTC. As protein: CAGQLFDEQYF.

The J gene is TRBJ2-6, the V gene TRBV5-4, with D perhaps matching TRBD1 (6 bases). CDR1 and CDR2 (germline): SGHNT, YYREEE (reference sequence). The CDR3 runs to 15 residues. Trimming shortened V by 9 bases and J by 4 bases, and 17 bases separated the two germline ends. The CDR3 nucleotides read TGTGCCACGCGAACCACAGGGTCCGGGGCCAACGTCCTGACTTTC. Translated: CATRTTGSGANVLTF.

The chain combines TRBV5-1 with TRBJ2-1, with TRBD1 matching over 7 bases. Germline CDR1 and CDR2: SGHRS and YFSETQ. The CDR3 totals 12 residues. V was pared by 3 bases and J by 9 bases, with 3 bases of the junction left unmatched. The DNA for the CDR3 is TGCGCCAGCAGCTCGGGACAGATTGAGCAGTTCTTC. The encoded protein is CASSSGQIEQFF.

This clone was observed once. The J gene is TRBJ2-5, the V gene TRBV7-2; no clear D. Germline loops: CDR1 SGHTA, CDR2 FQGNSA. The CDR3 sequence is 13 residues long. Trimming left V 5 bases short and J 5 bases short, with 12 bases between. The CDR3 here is CASSDGPRETQYF. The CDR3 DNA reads TGTGCCAGCAGCGACGGGCCTCGGGAGACCCAGTACTTC.

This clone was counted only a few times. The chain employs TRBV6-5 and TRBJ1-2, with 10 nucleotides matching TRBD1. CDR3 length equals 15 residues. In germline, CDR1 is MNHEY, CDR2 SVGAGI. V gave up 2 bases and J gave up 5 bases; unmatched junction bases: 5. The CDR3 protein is CASSYRDRGGYGYTF. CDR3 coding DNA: TGTGCCAGCAGTTACCGGGACAGGGGAGGGTATGGCTACACCTTC.

The CDR3: CASSRGTVSSYEQYF. CDR3 coding DNA: TGTGCCAGCAGTCGCGGGACGGTGAGCTCCTACGAGCAGTACTTC. The rearrangement links TRBV2 to TRBJ2-7, with TRBD2 as a possible D gene (6 bases). Germline lookup yields CDR1 SNHLY and CDR2 FYNNEI. V was cut by 5 bases and J by 0 bases, with 14 bases left in between. The CDR3 loop spans 15 amino acids.

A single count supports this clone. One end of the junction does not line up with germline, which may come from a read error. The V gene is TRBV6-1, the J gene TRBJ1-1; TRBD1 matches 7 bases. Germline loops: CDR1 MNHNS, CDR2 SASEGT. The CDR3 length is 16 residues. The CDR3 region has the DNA TGTGCCATCAGTGGGATCCGACAGGGCCCTTTCACTGAAGCTTTCTTT. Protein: CAISGIRQGPFTEAFF.

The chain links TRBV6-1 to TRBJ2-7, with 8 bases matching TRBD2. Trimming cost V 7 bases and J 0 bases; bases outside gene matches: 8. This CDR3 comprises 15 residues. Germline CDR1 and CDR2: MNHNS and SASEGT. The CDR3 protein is CASTPSGRRSYEQYF. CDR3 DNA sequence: TGTGCCAGCACCCCTAGCGGGCGCCGCTCCTACGAGCAGTACTTC.

CDR3: CASSLYGTRSTGELFF. The CDR3 DNA follows: TGCGCCAGCAGCTTGTACGGGACTAGGTCGACCGGGGAGCTGTTTTTT. The chain uses TRBV5-1 and TRBJ2-2, with TRBD2 identical over 8 bases. Germline V gene sequence: CDR1 SGHRS, CDR2 YFSETQ. V gave up 1 base and J gave up 5 bases; unmatched junction bases: 7. The CDR3 length is 16 residues.

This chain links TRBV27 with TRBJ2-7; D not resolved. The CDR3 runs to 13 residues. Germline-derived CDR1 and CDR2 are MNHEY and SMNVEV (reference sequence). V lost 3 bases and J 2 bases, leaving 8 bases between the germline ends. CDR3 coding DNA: TGTGCCAGCAGTTTGGAAGGCCCCTACGAGCAGTACTTC. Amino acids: CASSLEGPYEQYF.

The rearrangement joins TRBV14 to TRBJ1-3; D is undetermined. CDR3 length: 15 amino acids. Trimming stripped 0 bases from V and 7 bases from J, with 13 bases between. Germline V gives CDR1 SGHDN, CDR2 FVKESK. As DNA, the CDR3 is TGTGCCAGCAGCCAAGATCTTGGGCCCTGGAACACCATATATTTT. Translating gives CASSQDLGPWNTIYF.

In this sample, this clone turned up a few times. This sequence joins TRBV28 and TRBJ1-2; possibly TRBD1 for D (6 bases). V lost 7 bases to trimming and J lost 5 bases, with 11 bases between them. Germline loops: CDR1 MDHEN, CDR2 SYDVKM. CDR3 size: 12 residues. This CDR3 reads CASTRTVYGYTF. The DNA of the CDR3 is TGTGCCAGCACACGGACAGTTTATGGCTACACCTTC.

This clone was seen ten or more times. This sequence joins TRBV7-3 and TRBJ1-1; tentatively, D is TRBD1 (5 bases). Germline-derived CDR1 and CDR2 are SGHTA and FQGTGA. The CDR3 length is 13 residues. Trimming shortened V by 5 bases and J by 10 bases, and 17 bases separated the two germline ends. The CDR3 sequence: CASSPGRQRSAFF. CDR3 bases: TGTGCCAGCAGCCCGGGGCGACAACGATCAGCTTTCTTT.

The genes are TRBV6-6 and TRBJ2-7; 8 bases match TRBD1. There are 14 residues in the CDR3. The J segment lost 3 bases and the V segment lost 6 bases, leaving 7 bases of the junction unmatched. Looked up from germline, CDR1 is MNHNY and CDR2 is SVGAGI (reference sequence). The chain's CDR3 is CASRRTGTHYEQYF. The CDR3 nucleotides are TGTGCCAGCAGACGGACAGGGACACACTACGAGCAGTACTTC.

Here the CDR3 reads CATGSTSYNEQFF. CDR3 in DNA: TGTGCCACCGGCTCAACCTCCTACAATGAGCAGTTCTTC. The chain employs TRBV28 and TRBJ2-1; D not certain. V was trimmed by 10 bases and J by 0 bases, leaving 10 bases between them. Germline loops: CDR1 MDHEN, CDR2 SYDVKM. The CDR3 has 13 residues.

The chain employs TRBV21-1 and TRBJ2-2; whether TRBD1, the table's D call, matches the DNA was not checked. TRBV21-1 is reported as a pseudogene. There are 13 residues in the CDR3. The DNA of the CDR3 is TGTGCCAGCAGGACAAGTAACACCGGGGAGCTGTTTTTT. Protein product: CASRTSNTGELFF.

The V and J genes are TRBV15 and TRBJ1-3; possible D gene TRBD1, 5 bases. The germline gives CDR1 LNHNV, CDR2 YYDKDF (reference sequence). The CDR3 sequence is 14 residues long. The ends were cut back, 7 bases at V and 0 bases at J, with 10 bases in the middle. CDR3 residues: CATKDIDSGNTIYF. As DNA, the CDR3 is TGTGCCACCAAGGACATTGACTCTGGAAACACCATATATTTT.

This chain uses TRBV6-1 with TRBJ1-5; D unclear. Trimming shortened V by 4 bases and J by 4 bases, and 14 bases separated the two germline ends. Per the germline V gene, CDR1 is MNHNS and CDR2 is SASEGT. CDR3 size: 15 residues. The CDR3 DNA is TGTGCCAGCAGTGCAGGCGGGCGGTGGAATCAGCCCCAGCATTTT. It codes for CASSAGGRWNQPQHF.

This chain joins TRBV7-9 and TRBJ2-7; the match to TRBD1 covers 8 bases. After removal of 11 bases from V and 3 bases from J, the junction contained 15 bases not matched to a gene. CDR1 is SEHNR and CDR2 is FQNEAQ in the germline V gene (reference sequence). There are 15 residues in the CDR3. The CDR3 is CAVLAQGANIYEQYF. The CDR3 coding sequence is TGTGCCGTATTAGCCCAGGGGGCAAACATCTACGAGCAGTACTTC. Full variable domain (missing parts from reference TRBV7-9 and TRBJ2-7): DTGVSQNPRHKITKRGQNVTFRCDPISEHNRLYWYRQTLGQGPEFLTYFQNEAQLEKSRLLSDRFSAERPKGSFSTLEIQRTEQGDSAMYLCAVLAQGANIYEQYFGPGTRLTVT.

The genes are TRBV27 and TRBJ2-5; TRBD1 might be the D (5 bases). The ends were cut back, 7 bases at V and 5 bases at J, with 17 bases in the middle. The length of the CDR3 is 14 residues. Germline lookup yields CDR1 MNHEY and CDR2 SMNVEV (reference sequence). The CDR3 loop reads CASTSRGAMETQYF. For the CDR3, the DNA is TGTGCCAGCACCAGTCGTGGGGCGATGGAGACCCAGTACTTC.

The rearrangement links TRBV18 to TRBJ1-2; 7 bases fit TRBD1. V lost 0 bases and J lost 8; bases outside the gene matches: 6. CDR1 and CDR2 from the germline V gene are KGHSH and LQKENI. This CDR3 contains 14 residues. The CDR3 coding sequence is TGTGCCAGCTCACCACCGGAAAGGGGGCAGGGCTACACCTTC. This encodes CASSPPERGQGYTF.

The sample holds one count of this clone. Here the CDR3 reads CASSEEAGAEAFF. CDR3 coding DNA: TGTGCCAGCAGTGAAGAGGCGGGGGCTGAAGCTTTCTTT. The chain combines TRBV2 with TRBJ1-1; weak D call: TRBD1 (5 bases). The CDR3 totals 13 residues. Trimming shortened V by 1 base and J by 6 bases, and 9 bases separated the two germline ends. Germline V gene lookup returns CDR1 SNHLY and CDR2 FYNNEI.

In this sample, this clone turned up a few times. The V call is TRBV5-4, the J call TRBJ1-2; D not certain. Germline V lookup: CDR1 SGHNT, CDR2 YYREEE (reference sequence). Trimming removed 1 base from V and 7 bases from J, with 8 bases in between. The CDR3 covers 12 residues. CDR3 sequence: CASSLRESGYTF. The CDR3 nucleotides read TGTGCCAGCAGCTTGCGGGAATCTGGCTACACCTTC.